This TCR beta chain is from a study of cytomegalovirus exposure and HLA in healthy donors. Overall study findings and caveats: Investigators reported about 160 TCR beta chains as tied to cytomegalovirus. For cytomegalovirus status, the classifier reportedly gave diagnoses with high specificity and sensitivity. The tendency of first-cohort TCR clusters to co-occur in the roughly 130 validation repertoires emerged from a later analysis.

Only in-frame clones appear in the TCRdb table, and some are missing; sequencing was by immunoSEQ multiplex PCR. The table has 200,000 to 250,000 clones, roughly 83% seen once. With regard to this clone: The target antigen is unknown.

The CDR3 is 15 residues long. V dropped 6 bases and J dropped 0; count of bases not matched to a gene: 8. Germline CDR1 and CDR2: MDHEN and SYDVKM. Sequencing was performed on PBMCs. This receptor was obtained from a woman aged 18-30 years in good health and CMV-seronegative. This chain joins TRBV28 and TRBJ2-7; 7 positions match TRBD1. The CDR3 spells CASSQGQSASYEQYF. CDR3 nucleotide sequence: TGTGCCAGCAGCCAGGGACAGTCTGCCTCCTACGAGCAGTACTTC.